This entry lists 14 T cell receptor beta chains sequenced from one sample in a study of OX40 agonist ivuxolimab in advanced cancers. TCRdb's table, derived via immunoSEQ multiplex PCR, lists solely in-frame clones and lacks some. The sample shows tens of thousands of clones, over 75% of them seen only once. The specimen was CD4+ or CD8+ T cells sorted from blood, collected in a trial of the OX40 agonist ivuxolimab. The receptors derive from an adult with an advanced solid tumor such as melanoma, head and neck, liver or kidney cancer.

The chain employs TRBV11-3 and TRBJ2-4; D is possibly TRBD2 (5 bases). This CDR3 contains 16 residues. CDR1 and CDR2 (germline): SGHNT, YENEEA. Trimming shortened V by 0 bases and J by 0 bases, and 9 bases separated the two germline ends. The CDR3: CASSLEPRGAKNIQYF. CDR3 nucleotides: TGTGCCAGCAGCTTAGAACCTCGGGGAGCCAAAAACATTCAGTACTTC.

This clone was seen more than once but under ten times. This chain uses TRBV13 with TRBJ2-5, with 11 bases lining up with TRBD1. The DNA end favors TRBJ2-7, so the J call may be wrong. Per germline, CDR1 PRHDT and CDR2 FYEKMQ (reference sequence). The CDR3 extends over 16 amino acids. CDR3 coding DNA: TGTGCCAGCAGCTTCGACTCCGGGACAGGGGGAATCGAGCAGTACTTC. Protein sequence: CASSFDSGTGGIEQYF.

The chain couples TRBV28 to TRBJ2-3, with 13 bases fitting TRBD2. The CDR3 sequence is 14 residues long. J gave up 7 bases and V 7 bases, and 5 bases lay outside the gene matches. Germline CDR1 is MDHEN and CDR2 is SYDVKM. The CDR3 here is CASTRTSGSYTQYF. CDR3 nucleotides: TGTGCCAGCACCAGGACTAGCGGGAGCTATACGCAGTATTTT.

This clone was seen once. The chain has TRBV7-2 and TRBJ2-7; D remains ambiguous. The CDR3 runs to 15 residues. Germline-derived CDR1 and CDR2 are SGHTA and FQGNSA. Trimming removed 4 bases at V and 2 bases at J, with 15 bases between. CDR3 residues: CASSYLSTPTYEQYF. Here the CDR3 DNA reads TGTGCCAGCAGCTACCTCTCCACCCCTACCTACGAGCAGTACTTC.

The rearrangement links TRBV25-1 to TRBJ2-1; TRBD2 might be the D (5 bases). The V end was cut by 2 bases, the J end by 5 bases, with 7 bases between. The CDR3 spans 13 residues. Germline CDR1 and CDR2: MGHDK and SYGVNS. CDR3 sequence reads: CASSEQRNNEQFF. CDR3 bases: TGTGCCAGCAGTGAACAGCGGAACAATGAGCAGTTCTTC.

The chain has TRBV28 and TRBJ2-7; perhaps TRBD1 as D (6 bases). The V gene's germline CDR1 is MDHEN and CDR2 SYDVKM. Trimming shortened V by 6 bases and J by 1 base, and 10 bases separated the two germline ends. The CDR3 is made up of 13 amino acids. The CDR3 spells CASSDRISYEQYF. The CDR3 DNA follows: TGTGCCAGCAGCGACAGGATTTCCTACGAGCAGTACTTC.

In DNA, the CDR3 is TGTGCCAGCTCACCACCGGGAGAGCAGTACTTC. Protein product: CASSPPGEQYF. The J gene is TRBJ2-7, the V gene TRBV18, with D hard to call. CDR1 and CDR2 (germline): KGHSH, LQKENI. The CDR3 sequence is 11 residues long. Trimming shortened V by 0 bases and J by 7 bases, and 4 bases separated the two germline ends.

The chain is built from TRBV9 and TRBJ2-6; possible D gene TRBD1, 6 bases. Germline V gene lookup returns CDR1 SGDLS and CDR2 YYNGEE. The CDR3 totals 20 residues. V was cut by 0 bases and J by 0 bases, with 19 bases left in between. Here the CDR3 DNA reads TGTGCCAGCAGCGTAGCTCCGGGACAAGGATTTTTCTCTGGGGCCAACGTCCTGACTTTC. Translated, it gives CASSVAPGQGFFSGANVLTF.

The chain has TRBV7-2 and TRBJ2-2; 8 positions match TRBD1. The junction had 9 bases not matched to a gene; V was cut back by 5 bases and J by 7 bases. CDR3 length equals 15 residues. Germline V gene data show CDR1 as SGHTA and CDR2 as FQGNSA. CDR3 nucleotides: TGTGCCAGCAGCCCCCAGGGGGCCTGGGGCGGGGAGCTGTTTTTT. Translating gives CASSPQGAWGGELFF.

This clone appeared a single time. The gene calls are TRBV7-8 and TRBJ2-3; D not resolved. Trimming left V 2 bases short and J 5 bases short, with 5 bases between. This CDR3 contains 12 residues. The germline V gene encodes CDR1 SGHVS and CDR2 FQNEAQ. The CDR3 sequence is CASSLSKDTQYF. The CDR3 nucleotides are TGTGCCAGCAGCTTATCAAAAGATACGCAGTATTTT.

The chain carries TRBV6-5 and TRBJ2-3, with 7 positions matching TRBD1. The CDR3 runs 15 residues. V shed 2 bases and J 3 bases; nucleotides not matched to a gene: 5. Germline CDR1 MNHEY, CDR2 SVGAGI. The CDR3 sequence: CASSYHQGETDTQYF. The CDR3 DNA sequence: TGTGCCAGCAGTTACCACCAGGGGGAAACAGATACGCAGTATTTT.

V is TRBV12-2 and J is TRBJ2-4; the D segment call TRBD1 is taken from the table without a DNA check. TRBV12-2 is annotated as a pseudogene. The CDR3 is 18 residues long. The chain's CDR3 is CASRLVGGQGAPKNIQYF. CDR3 nucleotides: TGTGCAAGTCGCTTAGTGGGGGGACAGGGGGCACCCAAAAACATTCAGTACTTC.

The rearrangement uses TRBV11-3 and TRBJ2-1, with 13 positions matching TRBD2. This CDR3 comprises 16 residues. The V gene end was trimmed by 6 bases and the J gene end by 3 bases; junction bases not matched to a gene: 5. The V gene's germline CDR1 is SGHNT and CDR2 YENEEA. CDR3 bases: TGTGCCAGCAGTTGCTGGACTAGCGGGAGCTACAATGAGCAGTTCTTC. It yields the protein CASSCWTSGSYNEQFF. Full variable domain (missing parts from reference TRBV11-3 and TRBJ2-1): EAGVVQSPRYKIIEKKQPVAFWCNPISGHNTLYWYLQNLGQGPELLIRYENEEAVDDSQLPKDRFSAERLKGVDSTLKIQPAELGDSAVYLCASSCWTSGSYNEQFFGPGTRLTVL.

This clone was detected a few times. This chain uses TRBV10-3 with TRBJ1-2, with 8 bases aligning to TRBD1. The germline V gene encodes CDR1 ENHRY and CDR2 SYGVKD. The CDR3 runs to 12 residues. Trimming took 10 bases from V and 5 from J; bases not matched to a gene: 6. CDR3 nucleotide sequence: TGTGCCACTTCGACAGGGGCTTATGGCTACACCTTC. This translates into CATSTGAYGYTF.